The present T cell receptor beta chain was sequenced within a study of blood T cell repertoires in COVID-19. About the study: Acute-phase and convalescent COVID-19 samples originated in the United States, Italy and Spain. Sources were T cells, B-cell-depleted T cells, or PBMCs; the material itself was cDNA or gDNA.

CDR3 length: 15 residues. V shed 6 bases and J 3 bases; nucleotides not matched to a gene: 9. Germline V gene sequence: CDR1 MNHEY, CDR2 SVGAGI. Under the authors' procedure: Using reference gene primer amplification, nucleated cell counts were estimated. Produced via immunoSEQ multiplex PCR; TCRdb's table is partial and in-frame only. V, J and clone size reflect that table, while D and trimming were determined from the DNA. The data show about 350,000 clones, with roughly nine tenths seen just once and roughly 0.94% held by the top ten. Researchers sorted participants into cohorts using their self-reported clinical history.

V usage is TRBV6-5 and J usage is TRBJ1-2, with 8 bases identical to TRBD1. This sequence was found in a woman aged 25 to 39 who had recovered from COVID-19. The sequencing sample was made of PBMCs or T cells enriched from blood (not recorded which). Here the CDR3 reads CASSQMDRAHYGYTF. Here the CDR3 DNA reads TGTGCCAGCAGCCAAATGGACAGGGCGCACTATGGCTACACCTTC.